This section outlines one T cell receptor (beta chain) sequence together with its context. Its antigen is undetermined. The source of the sample is a study of T cell repertoires in cytomegalovirus infection. Whole-study context: From public TCR beta signatures came an indication of both CMV infection and matching HLA type.

One entry per CDR3 protein results from TCRdb running MiXCR on the reads. This table has under 200,000 distinct CDR3 sequences, 28% appearing once. V lost 4 bases, J lost 5 bases, and 12 bases lay in between. From germline, CDR1 is ENHRY and CDR2 SYGVKD. This CDR3 is 15 amino acids long. Study-wide points: Summed public TCR beta family frequency identified CMV carriers bearing the relevant HLA. It was HLA-C-restricted CMV-specific TCR beta clonotypes that dominated the response ex vivo.

The V call is TRBV10-3, the J call TRBJ1-6, with D perhaps TRBD1 (6 bases). The receptor comes from a human donor in good health (CMV status not recorded). Some clones in this sample may be carry-over from other donors' samples. The sequenced sample consisted of PBMCs. CDR3 sequence (DNA): TGTGCCATCAGTGCCCCAACAGGGAATAATTCACCCCTCCACTTT. Its protein is CAISAPTGNNSPLHF.